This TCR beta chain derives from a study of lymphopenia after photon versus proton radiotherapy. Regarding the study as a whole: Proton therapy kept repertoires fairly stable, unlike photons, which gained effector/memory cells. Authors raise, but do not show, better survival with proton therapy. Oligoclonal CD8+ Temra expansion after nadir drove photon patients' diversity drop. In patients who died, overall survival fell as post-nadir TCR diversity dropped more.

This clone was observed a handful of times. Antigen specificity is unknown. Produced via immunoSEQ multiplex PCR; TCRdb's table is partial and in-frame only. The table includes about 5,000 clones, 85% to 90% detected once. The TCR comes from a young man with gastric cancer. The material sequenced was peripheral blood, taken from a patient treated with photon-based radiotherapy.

CDR3 nucleotides: TGTGCCAGCAACTACCCCGGCGGAGCGCAGTACTTC. Translated, it gives CASNYPGGAQYF. The rearrangement joins TRBV11-2 to TRBJ2-7, with D unresolved. V was cut by 7 bases and J by 9 bases, with 16 bases left in between. The germline V gene encodes CDR1 SGHAT and CDR2 FQNNGV. This CDR3 is built from 12 residues.